This is a list of T cell receptor beta chains from one sample in a study of cytomegalovirus exposure and HLA in healthy donors. Sequencing used immunoSEQ multiplex PCR; TCRdb keeps in-frame clones, though not all of them. The data contain roughly 120,000 clones, approximately 86% of them singletons. The sequenced material came from PBMCs. These receptors were collected from a man between 18 and 35 years old in good health and CMV-seropositive. Both conserved end residues are trimmed from each CDR3.

>12|TRBJ1-1|TRBV19
ASSIVPAGSEAF
>13|TRBJ2-7|TRBV2
ASSEDSVPSYEQY
>16|.|TRBV5-1
ASSPTPDPGQGMYEQY
>13|TRBJ2-7|TRBV7-8
ASSLRKTGGYEQY
>11|TRBJ1-1|TRBV6-5
ACGRGQDTEAF
>12|TRBJ2-5|TRBV11-2
ASTLTGGGETQY
>15|TRBJ1-4|TRBV6-1
ASSGGQDSLTNEKLF
>13|TRBJ1-1|TRBV5-1
ASSPKDSLNTEAF
>12|TRBJ2-7|TRBV10-3
AISSSSGGYEQY
>13|TRBJ1-1|TRBV19
ASSIGPGLGTEAF
>11|TRBJ1-1|TRBV28
ASSSLGTVEAF
>14|TRBJ1-6|TRBV7-2
ASSREQGDYNSPLH
>11|TRBJ1-1|TRBV7-9
ASSFTHGQEAF
>13|TRBJ2-7|TRBV5-1
ASSPPGRSLYEQY
>11|TRBJ1-1|TRBV5-1
ASSFDRATEAF
>11|TRBJ2-7|TRBV7-6
ASSFTRDYEQY
>17|TRBJ2-5|TRBV4-1
ASSQVGLRAGGKEETQY
>11|TRBJ2-1|TRBV5-1
ASSLTGVGEQF
>17|TRBJ2-2|TRBV9
ASSVGGLAGQPTSGELF
>14|TRBJ1-1|TRBV2
ASSSRVRTANTEAF